The text below deals with one T cell receptor (beta chain). The data stem from a study of CD8 T cells in Susac syndrome. An amount of RNA that ranged from roughly 0.5 to 1 ug was reverse transcribed with random hexamers. TCRdb recomputed calls from the immunoSEQ multiplex PCR reads with MiXCR, one row per CDR3 protein. Of about 300,000 distinct CDR3 sequences listed, 75% to 85% are singletons. This CDR3 comprises 16 residues. Germline V gene sequence: CDR1 SEHNR, CDR2 FQNEAQ (reference sequence). Trimming took off 7 bases at V and 4 bases at J, with 19 bases between the two ends. This TCR derives from a human donor with multiple sclerosis. The sequenced sample was CD8+ T cells from PBMCs. This rearrangement joins TRBV7-9 to TRBJ2-2; TRBD1 might be the D (6 bases). The CDR3 region is CASTSPGAGATGELFF. The CDR3 DNA sequence: TGTGCCAGCACCTCGCCAGGGGCAGGGGCCACCGGGGAGCTGTTTTTT.